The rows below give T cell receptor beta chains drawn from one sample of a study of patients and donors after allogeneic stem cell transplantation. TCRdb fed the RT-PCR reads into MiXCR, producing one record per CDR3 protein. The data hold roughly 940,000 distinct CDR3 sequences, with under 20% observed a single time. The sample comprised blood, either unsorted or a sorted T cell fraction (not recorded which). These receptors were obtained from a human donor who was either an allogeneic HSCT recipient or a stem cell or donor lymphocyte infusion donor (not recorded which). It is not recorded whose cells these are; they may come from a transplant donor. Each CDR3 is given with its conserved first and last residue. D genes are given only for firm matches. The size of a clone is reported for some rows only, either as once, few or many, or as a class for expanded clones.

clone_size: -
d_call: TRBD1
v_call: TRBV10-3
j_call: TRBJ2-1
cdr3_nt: TGTGCCATCAGTGAAGGGGGCGGTGAGCAGTTCTTC
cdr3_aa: CAISEGGGEQFF

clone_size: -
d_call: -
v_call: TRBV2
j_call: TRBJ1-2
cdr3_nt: TGTGCCATTCCGCGCCCCGCTAACTATGGCTACACCTTC
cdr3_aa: CAIPRPANYGYTF

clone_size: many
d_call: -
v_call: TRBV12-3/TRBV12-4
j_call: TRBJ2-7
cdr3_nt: TGTGCCAGCAGTTTCTCCGGCTCCTACGAGCAGTACTTC
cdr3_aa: CASSFSGSYEQYF

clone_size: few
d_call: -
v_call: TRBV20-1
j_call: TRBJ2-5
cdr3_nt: TGCAGTGCCGAGGGCGGATTCCAAGAGACCCAGTACTTC
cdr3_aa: CSAEGGFQETQYF

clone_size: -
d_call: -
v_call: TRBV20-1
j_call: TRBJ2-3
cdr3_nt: TGCAGTGCTAGAGCTGGCGGGGGCGCAGATACGCAGTATTTT
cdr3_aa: CSARAGGGADTQYF

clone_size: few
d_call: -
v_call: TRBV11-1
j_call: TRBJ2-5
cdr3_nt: TGTGCCAGCAGCGTCTCTGACAGAAACCTCCAAGAGACCCAGTACTTC
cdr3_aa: CASSVSDRNLQETQYF

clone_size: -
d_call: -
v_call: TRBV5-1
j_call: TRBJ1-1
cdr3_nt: TGCGCCAGCAGCCCAGACACCTGGGGGACTGAAGCTTTCTTT
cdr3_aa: CASSPDTWGTEAFF

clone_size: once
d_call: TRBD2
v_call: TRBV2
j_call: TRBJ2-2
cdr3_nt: TGTGCCAGCAGACTAGCGGGAGGGAGGACGAACACCGGGGAGCTGTTTTTT
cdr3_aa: CASRLAGGRTNTGELFF

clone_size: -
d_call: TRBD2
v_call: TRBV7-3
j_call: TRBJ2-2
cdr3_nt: TGTGCCAGCAGCTCAGAGGGACTATTCTCCGGGGAGCTGTTTTTT
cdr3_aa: CASSSEGLFSGELFF

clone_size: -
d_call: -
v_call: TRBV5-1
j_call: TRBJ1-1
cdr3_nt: TGCGCCAGCAGCTTGGAAAGGGCCGGGGCTGAAGCTTTCTTT
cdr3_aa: CASSLERAGAEAFF

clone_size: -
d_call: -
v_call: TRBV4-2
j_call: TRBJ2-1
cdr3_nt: TGTGCCAGCAGCCAAGAGAATAGCGGCAGCTCCTACAATGAGCAGTTCTTC
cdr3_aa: CASSQENSGSSYNEQFF

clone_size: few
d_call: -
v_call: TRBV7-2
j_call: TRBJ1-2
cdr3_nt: TGTGCCAGCATTCCCGGGGAGGGGGTAAGGGGCTACACCTTC
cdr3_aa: CASIPGEGVRGYTF

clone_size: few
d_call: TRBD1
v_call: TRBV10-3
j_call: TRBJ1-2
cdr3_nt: TGTGCCATCAGCCCGGGACAGAGCGTCTATGGCTACACCTTC
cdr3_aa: CAISPGQSVYGYTF

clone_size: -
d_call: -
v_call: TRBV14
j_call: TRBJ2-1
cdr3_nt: TGTGCCAGCGGGGGACGGAACTCCTACAATGAGCAGTTCTTC
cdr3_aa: CASGGRNSYNEQFF

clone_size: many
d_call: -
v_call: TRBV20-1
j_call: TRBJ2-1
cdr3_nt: TGCAGTGCTCAAACTAGCTTGACCTACAATGAGCAGTTCTTC
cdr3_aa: CSAQTSLTYNEQFF

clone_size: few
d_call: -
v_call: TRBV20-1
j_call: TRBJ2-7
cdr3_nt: TGCAGTGCTAGTAAGGGCCTAGCCTACGAGCAGTACTTC
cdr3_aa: CSASKGLAYEQYF

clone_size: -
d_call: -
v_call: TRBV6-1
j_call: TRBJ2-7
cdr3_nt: TGTGCCAGCAGTGAGACTCCCCCCTACGAGCAGTACTTC
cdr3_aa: CASSETPPYEQYF

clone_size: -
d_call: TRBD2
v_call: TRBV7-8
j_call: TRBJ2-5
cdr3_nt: TGTGCCAGCAGCTTAGGTATACGGGGGGTCAGACAAGAGACCCAGTACTTC
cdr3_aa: CASSLGIRGVRQETQYF

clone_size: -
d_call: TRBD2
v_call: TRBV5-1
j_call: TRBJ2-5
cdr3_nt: TGCGCCAGCAGGAGCGGGAGCGGAGAGACCCAGTACTTC
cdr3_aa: CASRSGSGETQYF

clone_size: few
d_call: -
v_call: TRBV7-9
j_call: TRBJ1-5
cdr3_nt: TGTGCCAGCAGCTCCGATTATAGCAATCAGCCCCAGCATTTT
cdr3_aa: CASSSDYSNQPQHF

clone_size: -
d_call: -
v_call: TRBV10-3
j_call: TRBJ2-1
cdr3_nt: TGTGCCATCAGTGCCCCCGGGCCGTACAATGAGCAGTTCTTC
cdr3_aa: CAISAPGPYNEQFF

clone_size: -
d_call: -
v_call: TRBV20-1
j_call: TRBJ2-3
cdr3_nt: TGCAGTGCTAGGTTTGGTATTGGGACAGATACGCAGTATTTT
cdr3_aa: CSARFGIGTDTQYF

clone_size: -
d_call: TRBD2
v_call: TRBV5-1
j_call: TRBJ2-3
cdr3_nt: TGCGCCAGCAGCATAGCGGGGGTGGGCCCAGATACGCAGTATTTT
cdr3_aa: CASSIAGVGPDTQYF

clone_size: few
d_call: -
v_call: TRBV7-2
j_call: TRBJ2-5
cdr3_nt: TGTGCCAGCAGCTTAATTTCTGGACCTGGGGTCCAAGAGACCCAGTACTTC
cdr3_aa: CASSLISGPGVQETQYF

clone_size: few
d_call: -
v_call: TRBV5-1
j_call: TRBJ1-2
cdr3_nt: TGCGCCAGCAGCTTGGACGGAGGAACTAACTATGGCTACACCTTC
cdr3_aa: CASSLDGGTNYGYTF

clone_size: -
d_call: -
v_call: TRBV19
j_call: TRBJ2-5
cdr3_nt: TGTGCCAGTAGCATACAGGGAACCCAGTACTTC
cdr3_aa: CASSIQGTQYF

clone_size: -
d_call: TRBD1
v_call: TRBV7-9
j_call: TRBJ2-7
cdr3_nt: TGTGCCAGCAGCTCGGGACAGGGAGAATCCGAGCAGTACTTC
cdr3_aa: CASSSGQGESEQYF

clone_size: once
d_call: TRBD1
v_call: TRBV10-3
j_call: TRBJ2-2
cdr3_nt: TGTGCCATCAGTGGTAGACAGGGGGCCGACACCGGGGAGCTGTTTTTT
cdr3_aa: CAISGRQGADTGELFF

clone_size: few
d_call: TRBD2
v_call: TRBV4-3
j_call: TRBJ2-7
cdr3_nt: TGCGCCAGCAGCCAAGTTGGGACTAGCTCCTACGAGCAGTACTTC
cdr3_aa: CASSQVGTSSYEQYF

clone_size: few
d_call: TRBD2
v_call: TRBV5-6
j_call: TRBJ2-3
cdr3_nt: TGTGCCAGCAGTCCGACTAGCGGGGGTGTAGATACGCAGTATTTT
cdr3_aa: CASSPTSGGVDTQYF

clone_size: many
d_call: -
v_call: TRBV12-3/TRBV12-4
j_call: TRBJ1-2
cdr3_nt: TGTGCCAGCAGTTTCGACAGGCCCTATGGCTACACCTTC
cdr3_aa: CASSFDRPYGYTF

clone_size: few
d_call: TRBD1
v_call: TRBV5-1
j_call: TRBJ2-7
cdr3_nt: TGCGCCAGCAGCCTCAGAGGGGACAGCGAGCAGTACTTC
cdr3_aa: CASSLRGDSEQYF

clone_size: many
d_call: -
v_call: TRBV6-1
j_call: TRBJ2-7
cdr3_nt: TGTGCCAGCAGCTCCGGGACACCTTCCTACGAGCAGTACTTC
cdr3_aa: CASSSGTPSYEQYF

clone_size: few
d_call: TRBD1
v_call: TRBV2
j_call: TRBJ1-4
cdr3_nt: TGTGCCAGCATTGGGGACAGGGATGAAAAACTGTTTTTT
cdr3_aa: CASIGDRDEKLFF

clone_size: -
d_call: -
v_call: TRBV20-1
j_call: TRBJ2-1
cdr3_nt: TGCAGTGCTAGCGACCGGAACAATGAGCAGTTCTTC
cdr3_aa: CSASDRNNEQFF

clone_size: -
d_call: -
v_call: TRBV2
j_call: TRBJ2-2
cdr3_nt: TGTGCCAGCAGCGCCTACCCTAGTGGTGGCACCGGGGAGCTGTTTTTT
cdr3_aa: CASSAYPSGGTGELFF

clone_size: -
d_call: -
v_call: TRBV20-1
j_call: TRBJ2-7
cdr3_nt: TGCAGTGCCCTGACCCGCAACTCCTACGAGCAGTACTTC
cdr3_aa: CSALTRNSYEQYF

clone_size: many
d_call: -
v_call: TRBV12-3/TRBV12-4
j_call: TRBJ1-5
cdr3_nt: TGTGCCAGCAGTCCTGAATACGGGAATCAGCCCCAGCATTTT
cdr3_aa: CASSPEYGNQPQHF